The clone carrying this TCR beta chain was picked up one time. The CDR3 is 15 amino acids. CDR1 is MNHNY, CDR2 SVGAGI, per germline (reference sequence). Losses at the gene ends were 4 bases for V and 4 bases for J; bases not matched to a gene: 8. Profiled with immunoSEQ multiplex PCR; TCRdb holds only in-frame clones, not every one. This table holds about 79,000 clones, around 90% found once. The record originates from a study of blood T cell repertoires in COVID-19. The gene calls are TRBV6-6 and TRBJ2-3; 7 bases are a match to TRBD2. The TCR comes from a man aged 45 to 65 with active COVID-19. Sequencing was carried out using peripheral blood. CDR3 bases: TGTGCCAGCAGTTTCCCCGGGGGGTCGGCAGATACGCAGTATTTT. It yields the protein CASSFPGGSADTQYF.